This T cell receptor beta chain was found in a study of blood T cells in healthy people across ages. The junction had 14 bases not matched to a gene; V was cut back by 11 bases and J by 6 bases. Germline values: CDR1 MNHEY, CDR2 SVGEGT. CDR3 length equals 14 residues. Turning to this clonotype: Its specificity is unknown.

Whole-study findings and limits: Observed TCR beta diversity per million T cells went down as age went up. This fall followed a roughly linear course with age.

A sample-barcoded 5' primer and a J-beta primer mix were used in a second PCR of roughly 6 to 11 cycles. In TCRdb, the 5' RACE reads were re-called with MiXCR into one record per CDR3 protein. The sample has about 1.1 million distinct CDR3 sequences, less than 45% seen once. Sequenced input: blood. This chain joins TRBV6-2 or TRBV6-3 and TRBJ2-3, with 7 bases matching TRBD1. This receptor was obtained from a man aged 18 to 35 in good health. CDR3 protein: CAGIVDRESDTQYF. Written as DNA, the CDR3 is TGTGCCGGCATAGTAGACAGGGAATCGGATACGCAGTATTTT.